A single sample gave rise to the 32 T cell receptor beta chains below, sequenced in a study of shared clonotypes between healthy human individuals. Naive CD8 cells lacked CD45RO and underwent positive selection for CCR7, leaving out terminally differentiated effector memory CD45RA+ cells. Only in-frame clones appear in the TCRdb table, and some are missing; sequencing was by immunoSEQ multiplex PCR. The sample includes about 2 million clones, about 95% of them seen just once. Sequenced input: naive CD8+ T cells sorted from blood. All receptors derive from a man in his late teens or twenties in good health.

V and J are TRBV27 and TRBJ1-6; no reliable D call. The CDR3 is 17 residues long. With 5 bases removed from V and 0 bases from J, the gap between germline ends came to 14 bases. In germline, CDR1 is MNHEY, CDR2 SMNVEV (reference sequence). CDR3 sequence (DNA): TGTGCCAGCAGTCCCCTGGGTGAAAGCTCCTATAATTCACCCCTCCACTTT. Encoded protein: CASSPLGESSYNSPLHF.

The CDR3 loop is CASSNRDVGRTDTQYF. The CDR3 DNA is TGTGCCAGCAGCAACCGGGACGTCGGACGTACAGATACGCAGTATTTT. This rearrangement joins TRBV9 to TRBJ2-3, with D perhaps TRBD1 or TRBD2 (5 bases each). The germline V and J ends were trimmed by 4 bases and 3 bases, with 18 bases remaining between them. The V gene's germline CDR1 is SGDLS and CDR2 YYNGEE. CDR3 size: 16 residues.

This rearrangement joins TRBV19 to TRBJ1-6; D is ambiguous. Trimming shortened V by 3 bases and J by 8 bases, and 17 bases separated the two germline ends. CDR1 and CDR2 (germline): LNHDA, SQIVND (reference sequence). The CDR3 extends over 16 amino acids. CDR3 region: CASSIRTAKVDSPLHF. CDR3 bases: TGTGCCAGTAGTATCAGAACAGCCAAGGTCGATTCACCCCTCCACTTT.

V and J are TRBV4-2 and TRBJ2-6; 7 bases map to TRBD2. CDR1 is LGHNA and CDR2 is YNFKEQ in the germline V gene. V dropped 8 bases and J dropped 1; count of bases not matched to a gene: 2. The CDR3 has 14 residues. CDR3 nucleotide sequence: TGTGCCAGCGGGGAGGGATCTGGGGCCAACGTCCTGACTTTC. As protein: CASGEGSGANVLTF.

V usage is TRBV6-5 and J usage is TRBJ1-5; 7 bases map to TRBD1. CDR1 is MNHEY, CDR2 SVGAGI, per germline. After removal of 6 bases from V and 5 bases from J, the junction contained 10 bases not matched to a gene. This CDR3 contains 15 residues. The CDR3 spells CASRETTGLDQPQHF. In DNA, the CDR3 is TGTGCCAGCAGGGAAACGACAGGGTTGGATCAGCCCCAGCATTTT.

This rearrangement joins TRBV30 to TRBJ2-2; D gene unclear. CDR1 and CDR2 from the germline V gene are GTSNPN and SVGIG (reference sequence). The CDR3 is 13 residues long. V was cut by 4 bases and J by 1 base, with 7 bases left in between. This CDR3 is CAWKTGNTGELFF. CDR3 DNA sequence: TGTGCCTGGAAGACCGGGAACACCGGGGAGCTGTTTTTT.

As concerns this clone: This specimen includes other DNA sequences encoding the same CDR3. The chain recombines TRBV27 with TRBJ1-2, with D maybe TRBD1 (5 bases). CDR1 and CDR2 from the germline V gene are MNHEY and SMNVEV (reference sequence). The length of the CDR3 is 13 residues. V was clipped by 5 bases and J by 4 bases, with 11 bases between them. The CDR3 coding sequence is TGTGCCAGCAGTCCCGGGGGGACCTATGGCTACACCTTC. Its translation is CASSPGGTYGYTF.

Of note for this clone: The junction departs from germline at one end; a sequencing error may be responsible. This chain connects TRBV10-3 to TRBJ2-2; 9 bases align to TRBD1. The CDR3 has 16 amino acids. CDR1 is ENHRY, CDR2 SYGVKD, per germline. CDR3 sequence (DNA): TGTGCCATAAGTGGGGGACAGGGCAATATCGCCGGGGAGCTGTTTTTT. Protein product: CAISGGQGNIAGELFF.

The rearrangement links TRBV6-1 to TRBJ2-7; the match to TRBD1 covers 9 bases. V trimming: 6 bases; J trimming: 3 bases; junction bases outside the gene matches: 6. The CDR3 is made up of 14 amino acids. Germline assignment: CDR1 MNHNS and CDR2 SASEGT. The CDR3: CASSKQGAYYEQYF. For the CDR3, the DNA is TGTGCCAGCAGCAAACAGGGGGCCTACTACGAGCAGTACTTC.

The V gene is TRBV19, the J gene TRBJ2-3, with D perhaps TRBD2 (5 bases). The CDR3 spans 18 residues. Trimming removed 5 bases from V and 2 bases from J, with 23 bases in between. The germline CDR1 and CDR2 sequences are LNHDA and SQIVND (reference sequence). In nucleotides, the CDR3 is TGTGCCAGTAGTCCCCCGGGGTGGGAACGCCCCAACACAGATACGCAGTATTTT. Its protein product is CASSPPGWERPNTDTQYF.

J is TRBJ2-7 and V is TRBV6-5; 10 positions match TRBD1. With V trimmed by 6 bases and J by 6 bases, 5 bases remained unmatched. There are 13 residues in the CDR3. The germline V gene has CDR1 MNHEY and CDR2 SVGAGI. CDR3 nucleotide sequence: TGTGCCAGCAGCCCCGGGACAGGGGTCGAGCAGTACTTC. This gives the protein CASSPGTGVEQYF.

This chain uses TRBV7-9 with TRBJ2-3; weak D call: TRBD1 (6 bases). CDR3 length: 17 residues. Germline CDR1 reads SEHNR; CDR2 reads FQNEAQ (reference sequence). Trimming took off 3 bases at V and 3 bases at J, with 19 bases between the two ends. CDR3 in amino acids: CASSFPATWTETDTQYF. In DNA, the CDR3 is TGTGCCAGCAGCTTCCCTGCTACCTGGACAGAAACAGATACGCAGTATTTT.

The chain joins TRBV27 to TRBJ2-3; D is unresolved. The CDR3 runs to 13 residues. Trimming removed 3 bases at V and 6 bases at J, with 10 bases between. The germline gives CDR1 MNHEY, CDR2 SMNVEV (reference sequence). The CDR3 DNA follows: TGTGCCAGCAGTTTCTTTCCCTCGGATACGCAGTATTTT. Protein: CASSFFPSDTQYF.

The chain employs TRBV29-1 and TRBJ2-3; 9 bases are a match to TRBD2. CDR3 length: 15 amino acids. Looked up from germline, CDR1 is SQVTM and CDR2 is ANQGSEA. J gave up 6 bases and V 4 bases, and 11 bases lay outside the gene matches. CDR3 nucleotide sequence: TGCAGCGTTGTAGGGCGGGAGGGCTTTCTTGATACGCAGTATTTT. Protein product: CSVVGREGFLDTQYF.

This chain links TRBV6-5 with TRBJ2-3; D not certain. Germline-derived CDR1 and CDR2 are MNHEY and SVGAGI. Trimming removed 0 bases at V and 5 bases at J, with 15 bases between. The CDR3 has 16 amino acids. The CDR3 coding sequence is TGTGCCAGCAGTTACTCGACAAGCGCCTATGGAGATACGCAGTATTTT. The encoded protein is CASSYSTSAYGDTQYF.

The genes are TRBV11-2 and TRBJ2-1; the D is unclear. Germline loops: CDR1 SGHAT, CDR2 FQNNGV. The CDR3 runs to 13 residues. Trimming removed 1 base at V and 7 bases at J, with 8 bases between. The CDR3 region has the DNA TGTGCCAGCAGCTTAGGTCTGAATAATGAGCAGTTCTTC. This codes for CASSLGLNNEQFF.

In regard to this clone: Other nucleotide sequences in the sample specify the same CDR3. V is TRBV9 and J is TRBJ1-1, with D perhaps matching TRBD1 (5 bases). Trimming shortened V by 0 bases and J by 4 bases, and 7 bases separated the two germline ends. Germline V gene data show CDR1 as SGDLS and CDR2 as YYNGEE. This CDR3 is built from 13 residues. This chain's CDR3 is CASSVEGATEAFF. DNA for the CDR3: TGTGCCAGCAGCGTAGAAGGGGCCACTGAAGCTTTCTTT.

The chain combines TRBV27 with TRBJ2-1; 13 bases align to TRBD2. This CDR3 has 20 amino acids. With V trimmed by 1 base and J by 9 bases, 18 bases remained unmatched. Germline V gene sequence: CDR1 MNHEY, CDR2 SMNVEV (reference sequence). CDR3 in DNA: TGTGCCAGCAGTTTATGGATCAGAGGACGGACTAGCGGGAGAACGGTTGAGCAGTTCTTC. Its protein is CASSLWIRGRTSGRTVEQFF.

The rearrangement links TRBV5-4 to TRBJ2-1, with 11 bases lining up with TRBD2. Germline assignment: CDR1 SGHNT and CDR2 YYREEE (reference sequence). The V segment lost 2 bases and the J segment 4 bases; nucleotides outside the gene matches: 5. This CDR3 contains 16 residues. The CDR3 is CASSLFSGGDYNEQFF. CDR3 sequence (DNA): TGTGCCAGCAGCTTATTTAGCGGGGGGGATTACAATGAGCAGTTCTTC.

This CDR3 reads CASTHDRSSYNEQFF. The CDR3 DNA sequence: TGTGCCAGCACCCACGACAGGAGCTCCTACAATGAGCAGTTCTTC. This rearrangement joins TRBV2 to TRBJ2-1; TRBD1 is a possible D gene (6 bases). The CDR3 is 15 residues long. The V gene lost 7 bases and the J gene lost 0 bases, with 13 bases spanning the gap. Germline lookup yields CDR1 SNHLY and CDR2 FYNNEI.

The CDR3 DNA sequence: TGTGCCACCAGCAGAGTAGCGGGAGGGCCTCGAGACGGCTACAATGAGCAGTTCTTC. Encoded protein: CATSRVAGGPRDGYNEQFF. The chain recombines TRBV15 with TRBJ2-1, with 11 bases that match TRBD2. Unmatched junction bases numbered 11, after V lost 1 base and J lost 3 bases. The CDR3 consists of 19 residues. Germline CDR1 and CDR2: LNHNV and YYDKDF (reference sequence).

The chain carries TRBV5-1 and TRBJ2-7; TRBD2 aligns across 8 bases. V shed 2 bases and J 7 bases; nucleotides not matched to a gene: 11. CDR3 length: 15 amino acids. Germline loops: CDR1 SGHRS, CDR2 YFSETQ. The CDR3 DNA sequence: TGCGCCAGCAGCTTTGGAGCGGGAGCGACTGAAGAGCAGTACTTC. It yields the protein CASSFGAGATEEQYF.

The rearrangement links TRBV2 to TRBJ2-2; D may be TRBD2 (7 bases). From germline, CDR1 is SNHLY and CDR2 FYNNEI. V was shortened by 8 bases and J by 7 bases, with 23 bases between the two germline ends. This CDR3 comprises 16 residues. This CDR3 reads CASPKKAGGPGGELFF. CDR3 bases: TGTGCCAGCCCTAAAAAAGCCGGGGGGCCGGGCGGGGAGCTGTTTTTT.

A note on this clone: Other DNA sequences within the sample encode an identical CDR3. The chain links TRBV29-1 to TRBJ2-1; D is possibly TRBD2 (5 bases). V was cut by 3 bases and J by 4 bases, with 13 bases left in between. The length of the CDR3 is 14 residues. CDR1 and CDR2 from the germline V gene are SQVTM and ANQGSEA. The CDR3 DNA reads as TGCAGCGTTGAGGAGGCAGGAAGTTACAATGAGCAGTTCTTC. Amino acids: CSVEEAGSYNEQFF.

This chain connects TRBV5-8 to TRBJ2-2; D is perhaps TRBD2 (5 bases). The germline V and J ends were trimmed by 4 bases and 3 bases, with 19 bases remaining between them. The CDR3 has 17 amino acids. Germline CDR1 reads SGHTS; CDR2 reads YDEGEE. The CDR3 reads CASSPARARGDTGELFF. The CDR3 DNA reads as TGTGCCAGCAGCCCAGCACGGGCACGGGGTGACACCGGGGAGCTGTTTTTT.

The CDR3 spells CASSPGQRSYEQYF. The DNA for the CDR3 is TGTGCCAGCAGCCCGGGACAAAGATCCTACGAGCAGTACTTC. The rearrangement joins TRBV7-9 to TRBJ2-7; tentatively, D is TRBD1 (6 bases). CDR1 SEHNR and CDR2 FQNEAQ come from the germline V gene (reference sequence). The length of the CDR3 is 14 residues. Trimming took 5 bases from V and 1 from J, leaving 12 bases between them.

This clone was detected once. This chain uses TRBV6-1 with TRBJ2-7, with D uncertain. Trimming took 2 bases from V and 7 from J, leaving 12 bases between them. In germline, CDR1 is MNHNS, CDR2 SASEGT. This CDR3 comprises 13 residues. DNA for the CDR3: TGTGCCAGCAGTGAATTTCTAATGGGGGAGCAGTACTTC. It yields the protein CASSEFLMGEQYF.

The chain joins TRBV29-1 to TRBJ1-4; 7 nucleotides match TRBD1. The V gene's germline CDR1 is SQVTM and CDR2 ANQGSEA. There are 14 residues in the CDR3. V shed 5 bases and J 3 bases; nucleotides not matched to a gene: 6. In nucleotides, the CDR3 is TGCAGCGTTAACACAGGGGTTGCTAATGAAAAACTGTTTTTT. It is translated as CSVNTGVANEKLFF.

V usage is TRBV9 and J usage is TRBJ2-1; 8 nucleotides agree with TRBD2. The CDR3 is 14 residues long. Germline V CDR1 and CDR2: SGDLS, YYNGEE. V shed 2 bases, J shed 7 bases, and the junction held 5 bases outside the gene matches. In nucleotides, the CDR3 is TGTGCCAGCAGCGTTAGCGGGGCCTTGAATGAGCAGTTCTTC. Protein: CASSVSGALNEQFF.

CDR3 amino acids: CASSLRSRPQENTEAFF. Here the CDR3 DNA reads TGTGCCAGCAGCCTGAGGTCCCGACCCCAAGAGAACACTGAAGCTTTCTTT. The chain links TRBV14 to TRBJ1-1; unclear D gene. The germline V gene has CDR1 SGHDN and CDR2 FVKESK. V was clipped by 4 bases and J by 1 base, with 19 bases between them. The CDR3 covers 17 residues.

The rearrangement uses TRBV19 and TRBJ2-7, with 8 nucleotides matching TRBD1. This CDR3 region has 14 residues. Germline V lookup: CDR1 LNHDA, CDR2 SQIVND (reference sequence). V lost 5 bases and J lost 5; bases outside the gene matches: 8. DNA for the CDR3: TGTGCCAGTAGTCCCGGGACAGGATGGGACGAGCAGTACTTC. Its protein product is CASSPGTGWDEQYF.

This rearrangement joins TRBV4-1 to TRBJ2-7, with 9 bases that match TRBD2. In germline, CDR1 is MGHRA, CDR2 YSYEKL. Trimming took 0 bases from V and 4 from J; bases not matched to a gene: 7. This CDR3 is 16 amino acids long. The CDR3 region has the DNA TGCGCCAGCAGCCAAGAACTAGCGGGCAGTAGATACGAGCAGTACTTC. The encoded protein is CASSQELAGSRYEQYF.